This T cell receptor beta chain originates from a study of cytomegalovirus exposure and HLA in healthy donors. A multiplex PCR was run with 60 Vbeta primers and 13 Jbeta primers. Sequencing was performed with immunoSEQ multiplex PCR; in TCRdb, only in-frame clones are kept and a portion is missing. The sample has approximately 110,000 clones; less than 80% are singletons. The CDR3 loop spans 12 amino acids. V lost 5 bases and J lost 4, with 9 bases in between. Germline V gene sequence: CDR1 SGHNT, CDR2 YYREEE (reference sequence). Sequenced material: PBMCs. The V gene is TRBV5-4, the J gene TRBJ1-2, with D maybe TRBD1 (5 bases). This receptor was identified in a man aged 25 to 45 in good health and CMV-seropositive. This CDR3 reads CASRRGSYGYTF. In DNA, the CDR3 is TGTGCCAGCAGACGGGGGTCCTATGGCTACACCTTC.